This is a list of T cell receptor beta chains from one sample in a study of T cells of healthy individuals. MiXCR, applied by TCRdb to the 5' RACE reads, yields one record per CDR3 protein. The sample records about 63,000 distinct CDR3 sequences, roughly 15% being singletons. Receptor source: a human donor in good health. Each CDR3 is given with its conserved first and last residue. The D gene is left open where the match is weak. Clone size is not always given. Where it is, it says once, few, many or a class for expanded clones.

V	D	size	J	CDR3	DNA
TRBV6-1	.	.	TRBJ1-2	CASSRDKRSYTF	TGTGCCAGCAGTCGAGACAAGAGGAGCTACACCTTC
TRBV28	.	many	TRBJ2-1	CASSPPPPGSSYNEQFF	TGTGCCAGCAGTCCCCCACCTCCGGGGAGCTCCTACAATGAGCAGTTCTTC
TRBV27	.	few	TRBJ1-4	CASSLDSRGEKLFF	TGTGCCAGCAGTTTAGACAGTCGAGGTGAAAAACTGTTTTTT
TRBV10-3	TRBD1	many	TRBJ2-7	CAIQTGAYEQYF	TGTGCCATACAAACAGGGGCCTACGAGCAGTACTTC
TRBV29-1	TRBD2	many	TRBJ2-7	CSVIPLAGGSYEQYF	TGCAGCGTTATCCCACTAGCGGGAGGATCCTACGAGCAGTACTTC
TRBV7-9	TRBD1	few	TRBJ2-3	CASSALRGGWSDTQYF	TGTGCCAGCAGCGCCTTAAGAGGGGGCTGGTCGGATACGCAGTATTTT
TRBV15	.	many	TRBJ2-7	CATSPRDGTYEQYF	TGTGCCACCAGCCCTCGGGACGGGACCTACGAGCAGTACTTC
TRBV11-2	TRBD2	many	TRBJ2-5	CASSPGLARILETQYF	TGTGCCAGCAGCCCCGGACTAGCGCGGATCCTCGAGACCCAGTACTTC
TRBV4-1	.	few	TRBJ1-3	CASSQEARASGNTIYF	TGCGCCAGCAGCCAAGAGGCCAGGGCCTCTGGAAACACCATATATTTT
TRBV12-3/TRBV12-4	TRBD1	many	TRBJ1-1	CASRTGRDTEAFF	TGTGCCAGCAGGACAGGGAGGGACACTGAAGCTTTCTTT
TRBV20-1	.	medium-sized	TRBJ1-5	CSAKGSNQPQHF	TGCAGTGCTAAGGGTTCCAATCAGCCCCAGCATTTT
TRBV6-2/TRBV6-3	.	.	TRBJ1-2	CASKFDTVVYGYTF	TGTGCCAGCAAATTCGACACCGTGGTATATGGCTACACCTTC
TRBV7-2	.	once	TRBJ2-7	CASSLGFRATDHEQYF	TGTGCCAGCAGCTTAGGATTCAGGGCCACGGATCACGAGCAGTACTTC
TRBV6-1	TRBD1	.	TRBJ2-5	CASSLQGARETQYF	TGTGCCAGCTCCCTTCAGGGGGCGCGTGAGACCCAGTACTTC
TRBV28	.	few	TRBJ1-4	CASSSITGLFEKLFF	TGTGCCAGCAGTAGCATTACAGGATTGTTTGAAAAACTGTTTTTT
TRBV6-5	.	.	TRBJ1-2	CASSYSTAVRGYTF	TGTGCCAGCAGTTACTCGACGGCGGTAAGAGGCTACACCTTC
TRBV4-1	.	.	TRBJ1-1	CASSHSQRGTEAFF	TGCGCCAGCAGCCACTCACAGAGGGGCACTGAAGCTTTCTTT
TRBV24-1	TRBD1	few	TRBJ2-2	CATMVIQGSTGELFF	TGTGCCACCATGGTCATACAGGGGAGCACCGGGGAGCTGTTTTTT
TRBV24-1	.	.	TRBJ2-5	CATSGLGSGETQYF	TGTGCCACCAGTGGTCTTGGATCGGGAGAGACCCAGTACTTC
TRBV7-9	.	.	TRBJ2-4	CASSLSELGPDKNIQYF	TGTGCCAGCAGCTTATCAGAACTGGGACCGGACAAAAACATTCAGTACTTC
TRBV3-1	.	many	TRBJ2-5	CASSQPGEQETQYF	TGTGCCAGCAGCCAACCGGGAGAGCAAGAGACCCAGTACTTC
TRBV11-3	.	.	TRBJ2-5	CASSITYQETQYF	TGTGCCAGCAGTATAACGTACCAAGAGACCCAGTACTTC
TRBV6-2/TRBV6-3	.	.	TRBJ2-3	CASMGSTDTQYF	TGTGCCAGCATGGGAAGCACAGATACGCAGTATTTT
TRBV24-1	.	.	TRBJ2-7	CATSAPSGTHEQYF	TGTGCCACCAGTGCCCCATCCGGGACCCACGAGCAGTACTTC
TRBV20-1	TRBD2	.	TRBJ2-1	CSASGGLAGGPYEQFF	TGCAGTGCTAGCGGGGGACTAGCGGGAGGGCCCTATGAGCAGTTCTTC
TRBV29-1	.	many	TRBJ2-2	CSSRGGPSNTGELFF	TGCAGCTCGCGAGGCGGGCCCTCGAACACCGGGGAGCTGTTTTTT
TRBV6-1	TRBD1	many	TRBJ2-7	CASGPTSWQGAREQYF	TGTGCCAGCGGACCTACCTCCTGGCAGGGGGCGAGGGAGCAGTACTTC
TRBV20-1	TRBD2	.	TRBJ2-1	CSASLSGRGTYNEQFF	TGCAGTGCAAGCCTTTCCGGGAGGGGAACCTACAATGAGCAGTTCTTC
TRBV20-1	.	few	TRBJ2-4	CSAIDSGDIQYF	TGCAGTGCGATCGATAGCGGTGACATTCAGTACTTC
TRBV27	.	few	TRBJ2-7	CASSLSFGAEQYF	TGTGCCAGCAGTTTATCATTTGGGGCCGAGCAGTACTTC
TRBV20-1	.	.	TRBJ2-1	CSATGSEIGGEQFF	TGCAGTGCTACCGGCTCGGAAATCGGCGGCGAGCAGTTCTTC
TRBV7-9	TRBD1	many	TRBJ1-4	CASSSGTGDEKLFF	TGTGCCAGCAGCTCCGGGACAGGGGATGAAAAACTGTTTTTT
TRBV6-9	.	.	TRBJ2-1	CASRRQESNEQFF	TGTGCCAGCAGGCGACAGGAAAGCAATGAGCAGTTCTTC
TRBV5-1	TRBD2	.	TRBJ2-1	CASSLRLAGGNEQFF	TGCGCCAGCAGCTTGAGACTAGCGGGGGGGAATGAGCAGTTCTTC
TRBV18	TRBD1	.	TRBJ1-6	CASSTEQGSVKPLHF	TGTGCCAGCTCGACCGAACAGGGGTCGGTAAAGCCCCTCCACTTT
TRBV19	.	.	TRBJ2-1	CASRRGSEASYNEQFF	TGTGCCAGTAGAAGGGGTTCCGAAGCCTCCTACAATGAGCAGTTCTTC
TRBV27	TRBD2	few	TRBJ2-7	CASSNIAGSSYEQYF	TGTGCCAGCAGTAATATAGCGGGAAGCTCCTACGAGCAGTACTTC
TRBV6-5	.	many	TRBJ1-2	CASSLRNNLGLNYGYTF	TGTGCCAGCAGCTTACGAAATAACCTTGGACTTAACTATGGCTACACCTTC
TRBV20-1	TRBD2	many	TRBJ2-1	CSARDGLAIDEQFF	TGCAGTGCTAGAGATGGACTAGCGATCGATGAGCAGTTCTTC
TRBV11-1	.	.	TRBJ2-7	CASSSLRDYEQYF	TGTGCCAGCAGCTCCTTGAGGGACTACGAGCAGTACTTC
TRBV28	TRBD1	few	TRBJ1-2	CASSTSSGQANYGYTF	TGTGCCAGCAGCACCTCCTCCGGACAGGCAAACTATGGCTACACCTTC
TRBV6-1	.	few	TRBJ2-7	CASSEGSYRGRNTGEQYF	TGTGCCAGCAGTGAAGGGAGCTATCGGGGACGGAACACGGGCGAGCAGTACTTC
TRBV28	.	.	TRBJ2-3	CASSLAGGASTDTQYF	TGTGCCAGCAGTTTGGCCGGGGGCGCATCCACAGATACGCAGTATTTT
TRBV7-3	.	many	TRBJ2-2	CASSLTAGANTGELFF	TGTGCCAGCAGCTTAACGGCGGGGGCAAACACCGGGGAGCTGTTTTTT
TRBV20-1	.	many	TRBJ2-2	CSAKSGFTGELFF	TGCAGTGCCAAATCAGGGTTTACCGGGGAGCTGTTTTTT
TRBV29-1	.	medium-sized	TRBJ2-1	CSVERDSRYNEQFF	TGCAGCGTTGAGCGGGACTCTCGCTACAATGAGCAGTTCTTC
TRBV24-1	.	few	TRBJ2-1	CATSDGSGNEQFF	TGTGCCACCAGTGATGGTAGCGGCAATGAGCAGTTCTTC
TRBV5-6	.	many	TRBJ1-3	CASSRGAGPGNTIYF	TGTGCCAGCAGCCGAGGGGCAGGGCCTGGAAACACCATATATTTT